What follows are 29 T cell receptor beta chains derived from one specimen sequenced in a study of blood T cell repertoires in COVID-19. Profiled with immunoSEQ multiplex PCR; TCRdb holds only in-frame clones, not every one. The table has 100,000 to 150,000 clones, approximately 82% seen once; the top ten hold approximately 10%. The sequenced material came from peripheral blood. The receptor source for this set is a man aged 60-69 years with acute or convalescent COVID-19.

The rearrangement uses TRBV11-1 and TRBJ2-3, with 7 bases that match TRBD2. Germline V lookup: CDR1 SGHAT, CDR2 FQDESV (reference sequence). J gave up 6 bases and V 7 bases, and 10 bases lay outside the gene matches. This CDR3 spans 14 amino acids. The DNA for the CDR3 is TGTGCCAGCACTTCGACTAGCTGGGGGGATACGCAGTATTTT. Its protein is CASTSTSWGDTQYF.

The chain has TRBV5-1 and TRBJ1-2, with D tentatively TRBD1 (5 bases). The CDR3 covers 14 residues. The V and J ends lost 5 bases and 8 bases respectively, with 19 bases between them. Germline lookup yields CDR1 SGHRS and CDR2 YFSETQ. The CDR3 is CASSPQGPPAGYTF. In DNA form, the CDR3 reads TGCGCCAGCAGTCCCCAGGGCCCCCCGGCGGGCTACACCTTC.

This clone was recorded once. The chain uses TRBV4-1 and TRBJ1-2; possible D gene TRBD1, 6 bases. The germline V and J ends were trimmed by 0 bases and 5 bases, with 10 bases remaining between them. This CDR3 is built from 14 residues. The V gene's germline CDR1 is MGHRA and CDR2 YSYEKL. The CDR3 region has the DNA TGCGCCAGCAGCCAAGAGACAGGAAAATATGGCTACACCTTC. It specifies CASSQETGKYGYTF.

The chain uses TRBV11-3 and TRBJ1-4; D is undetermined. V lost 1 base to trimming and J lost 8 bases, with 14 bases between them. The CDR3 totals 15 residues. Germline assignment: CDR1 SGHNT and CDR2 YENEEA. CDR3 amino acids: CASSLVCAGSEKLFF. Written as DNA, the CDR3 is TGTGCCAGCAGCTTAGTGTGTGCGGGTTCGGAAAAACTGTTTTTT.

The rearrangement links TRBV28 to TRBJ1-1, with a possible D match to TRBD1 (6 bases). Germline CDR1 reads MDHEN; CDR2 reads SYDVKM. The length of the CDR3 is 12 residues. Deletions cut 3 bases from V and 10 bases from J, with 12 bases between. CDR3 region: CASSFTGLAAFF. The CDR3 DNA follows: TGTGCCAGCAGTTTTACAGGGTTGGCAGCTTTCTTT.

The J gene is TRBJ1-4, the V gene TRBV30; D uncertain. Deletions cut 1 base from V and 4 bases from J, with 16 bases between. Per the germline V gene, CDR1 is GTSNPN and CDR2 is SVGIG (reference sequence). CDR3 length equals 16 residues. The CDR3 loop is CAWSARSTGINEKLFF. DNA of the CDR3: TGTGCCTGGAGTGCGCGTAGTACCGGGATTAATGAAAAACTGTTTTTT.

The gene calls are TRBV27 and TRBJ1-1, with 9 positions matching TRBD1. V was pared by 2 bases and J by 2 bases, with 3 bases of the junction left unmatched. This CDR3 spans 15 amino acids. Germline CDR1 reads MNHEY; CDR2 reads SMNVEV (reference sequence). This CDR3 reads CASSLMGQGNTEAFF. In nucleotides, the CDR3 is TGTGCCAGCAGTTTAATGGGACAGGGAAACACTGAAGCTTTCTTT.

This clone was detected only once. CDR3 in DNA: TGTGCCAGCAGCGTAGCAGGGACAGATTACAATGAGCAGTTCTTC. It specifies CASSVAGTDYNEQFF. The chain couples TRBV9 to TRBJ2-1; TRBD1 agrees at 7 bases. V lost 0 bases to trimming and J lost 4 bases; unmatched junction nucleotides: 4. The CDR3 totals 15 residues. Germline V gene lookup returns CDR1 SGDLS and CDR2 YYNGEE.

The chain employs TRBV24-1 and TRBJ2-2, with 8 bases lining up with TRBD1. The ends lost 4 bases at V and 0 bases at J; junction bases unmatched: 3. Germline CDR1 is KGHDR and CDR2 is SFDVKD. This CDR3 has 16 amino acids. CDR3 sequence (DNA): TGTGCCACCAGTGACCGGGGACAGGCGAACACCGGGGAGCTGTTTTTT. Encoded protein: CATSDRGQANTGELFF.

This sequence joins TRBV3-1 (or the pseudogene TRBV3-2) and TRBJ2-7; D might be TRBD2 (5 bases). Germline V CDR1 and CDR2: LGHDT, YNNKEL (reference sequence). V gave up 1 base and J gave up 3 bases, with 10 bases separating them. The CDR3 is 14 residues long. The CDR3 protein is CASSQASGSYEQYF. The CDR3 DNA reads TGTGCCAGCAGCCAAGCGAGCGGAAGCTACGAGCAGTACTTC.

The V call is TRBV28, the J call TRBJ1-5, with unresolved D. V lost 3 bases, J lost 2 bases, and 11 bases lay in between. The V gene's germline CDR1 is MDHEN and CDR2 SYDVKM. This CDR3 is built from 15 residues. In DNA, the CDR3 is TGTGCCAGCAGTTTTGGACTTAAGGGCAATCAGCCCCAGCATTTT. This encodes CASSFGLKGNQPQHF.

This clone was found a few times. This chain joins TRBV11-2 and TRBJ1-2; TRBD1 matches 9 bases. CDR3 length equals 19 residues. The V gene's germline CDR1 is SGHAT and CDR2 FQNNGV. V shed 4 bases and J 6 bases; nucleotides not matched to a gene: 21. The CDR3 DNA reads as TGTGCCAGCAGCTCACTACGGACTCCACGGGACAGGGTAAAGGATGGCTACACCTTC. It codes for CASSSLRTPRDRVKDGYTF.

This chain uses TRBV14 with TRBJ2-7; 7 bases match TRBD2. The J segment lost 2 bases and the V segment lost 1 base, leaving 17 bases of the junction unmatched. From germline, CDR1 is SGHDN and CDR2 FVKESK. The CDR3 has 19 amino acids. The CDR3: CASSQGVETAGPWTYEQYF. CDR3 DNA sequence: TGTGCCAGCAGCCAAGGCGTTGAGACAGCGGGGCCTTGGACCTACGAGCAGTACTTC.

The sample holds one count of this clone. V gene TRBV28 combines with J gene TRBJ2-7; TRBD1 matches 8 bases. Trimming removed 5 bases from V and 3 bases from J; junction bases left unmatched: 9. Germline V gene lookup returns CDR1 MDHEN and CDR2 SYDVKM. The CDR3 sequence is 15 residues long. This CDR3 is CASSTPGQADYEQYF. For the CDR3, the DNA is TGTGCCAGCAGTACACCGGGACAGGCCGACTACGAGCAGTACTTC.

This clone was seen a single time. The V call is TRBV11-2, the J call TRBJ2-3; TRBD2 matches 11 bases. J gave up 4 bases and V 3 bases, and 6 bases lay outside the gene matches. Per the germline V gene, CDR1 is SGHAT and CDR2 is FQNNGV. The CDR3 contains 16 residues. CDR3 residues: CASSLTSGAGADTQYF. CDR3 nucleotides: TGTGCCAGCAGCTTGACTAGCGGGGCGGGTGCAGATACGCAGTATTTT.

The chain couples TRBV7-3 to TRBJ2-1, with 12 nucleotides matching TRBD2. The CDR3 extends over 20 amino acids. The V segment lost 2 bases and the J segment 1 base; nucleotides outside the gene matches: 12. Germline CDR1 and CDR2: SGHTA and FQGTGA. Written as DNA, the CDR3 is TGTGCCAGCAGCTTAGGGTACGGGGTAGGACTAGCGGGGTCCTACAATGAGCAGTTCTTC. Residues: CASSLGYGVGLAGSYNEQFF.

The rearrangement joins TRBV7-9 to TRBJ1-2; 10 positions agree with TRBD1. Germline V CDR1 and CDR2: SEHNR, FQNEAQ (reference sequence). This CDR3 has 13 residues. V dropped 6 bases and J dropped 3; count of bases not matched to a gene: 1. The CDR3 DNA sequence: TGTGCCAGCAGGGGGACAGGGGACTATGGCTACACCTTC. Protein sequence: CASRGTGDYGYTF.

The table lists this clone with a few counts. The V gene is TRBV6-5, the J gene TRBJ1-2; possibly TRBD1 for D (5 bases). The CDR3 contains 13 residues. Germline CDR1 and CDR2: MNHEY and SVGAGI. V was shortened by 7 bases and J by 2 bases, with 11 bases between the two germline ends. The CDR3 sequence: CASNPGHNYGYTF. The CDR3, as DNA: TGTGCCAGCAATCCAGGGCACAACTATGGCTACACCTTC.

The chain recombines TRBV7-8 with TRBJ2-7; TRBD2 matches at 7 bases. The CDR3 spans 15 residues. CDR1 is SGHVS, CDR2 FQNEAQ, per germline. V lost 1 base and J lost 5; bases outside the gene matches: 8. Here the CDR3 reads CASSLGGGRGNEQYF. DNA for the CDR3: TGTGCCAGCAGCTTAGGGGGGGGACGGGGAAACGAGCAGTACTTC.

The CDR3 loop reads CASSLRGAPEAFF. The DNA of the CDR3 is TGTGCCAGCAGCTTGCGGGGGGCACCAGAAGCTTTCTTT. The V gene is TRBV7-9, the J gene TRBJ1-1; D perhaps matches TRBD1 (6 bases). V was shortened by 3 bases and J by 8 bases, with 13 bases between the two germline ends. The CDR3 loop spans 13 amino acids. Germline loops: CDR1 SEHNR, CDR2 FQNEAQ (reference sequence). Full variable domain (missing parts from reference TRBV7-9 and TRBJ1-1): DTGVSQNPRHKITKRGQNVTFRCDPISEHNRLYWYRQTLGQGPEFLTYFQNEAQLEKSRLLSDRFSAERPKGSFSTLEIQRTEQGDSAMYLCASSLRGAPEAFFGQGTRLTVV.

The rearrangement joins TRBV5-1 to TRBJ2-5; possibly TRBD1 for D (6 bases). V shed 0 bases and J shed 3 bases, with 6 bases lying between them. CDR3 length: 13 amino acids. The V gene's germline CDR1 is SGHRS and CDR2 YFSETQ. CDR3: CASSLGTEETQYF. DNA for the CDR3: TGCGCCAGCAGCTTGGGGACAGAAGAGACCCAGTACTTC.

The V call is TRBV28, the J call TRBJ2-7; 8 bases agree with TRBD2. V lost 4 bases, J lost 6 bases, and 8 bases stayed unmatched. CDR1 is MDHEN, CDR2 SYDVKM, per germline. This CDR3 has 14 residues. The CDR3 DNA is TGTGCCAGCAGTTCGCCCGGGACTAGTTTCGAGCAGTACTTC. This translates into CASSSPGTSFEQYF.

The chain recombines TRBV2 with TRBJ1-4; 9 nucleotides line up with TRBD1. CDR3 size: 15 residues. With 1 base clipped from V and 7 bases from J, the junction kept 4 bases outside the gene matches. The germline gives CDR1 SNHLY, CDR2 FYNNEI. CDR3 DNA sequence: TGTGCCAGCAGTGAAGGGGGACAGGGTGGTGAAAAACTGTTTTTT. Protein sequence: CASSEGGQGGEKLFF.

The genes are TRBV7-9 and TRBJ2-1, with 9 nucleotides matching TRBD1. The CDR3 is made up of 15 amino acids. The germline V gene has CDR1 SEHNR and CDR2 FQNEAQ (reference sequence). J was trimmed by 2 bases and V by 4 bases; bases with no gene match: 3. CDR3 loop: CASSSTGGTYNEQFF. DNA for the CDR3: TGTGCCAGCAGCTCGACAGGGGGAACCTACAATGAGCAGTTCTTC.

V gene TRBV6-6 combines with J gene TRBJ2-2, with TRBD2 identical over 7 bases. CDR3 length equals 14 residues. The ends lost 8 bases at V and 4 bases at J; junction bases unmatched: 7. Germline V gives CDR1 MNHNY, CDR2 SVGAGI (reference sequence). Written as DNA, the CDR3 is TGTGCCAGCCGTGCGGGGAGGGCCACCGGGGAGCTGTTTTTT. It specifies CASRAGRATGELFF.

Only one count was recorded for this clone. The rearrangement links TRBV3-1 (or the pseudogene TRBV3-2) to TRBJ1-4; 8 bases line up with TRBD1. CDR1 is LGHDT and CDR2 is YNNKEL in the germline V gene (reference sequence). The J segment lost 6 bases and the V segment lost 5 bases, leaving 5 bases of the junction unmatched. The CDR3 is 14 residues long. The CDR3 sequence is CASSAGGGYEKLFF. In DNA, the CDR3 is TGTGCCAGCAGCGCAGGGGGCGGATATGAAAAACTGTTTTTT.

The V and J genes are TRBV28 and TRBJ2-1, with a possible D match to TRBD2 (6 bases). The CDR3 sequence is 11 residues long. The germline CDR1 and CDR2 sequences are MDHEN and SYDVKM. The V gene lost 7 bases and the J gene lost 8 bases, with 9 bases spanning the gap. The CDR3 sequence: CASTRRDEQFF. Here the CDR3 DNA reads TGTGCCAGCACCAGGAGGGATGAGCAGTTCTTC.

The chain joins TRBV28 to TRBJ1-2; D perhaps matches TRBD1 (5 bases). Trimming left V 1 base short and J 4 bases short, with 13 bases between. CDR1 is MDHEN, CDR2 SYDVKM, per germline. The CDR3 runs to 15 residues. The CDR3: CASSLYQGEAYGYTF. Here the CDR3 DNA reads TGTGCCAGCAGTTTATACCAGGGCGAGGCCTATGGCTACACCTTC.

This clone showed up just once. The gene calls are TRBV18 and TRBJ1-2; D unresolved. V was trimmed by 3 bases and J by 5 bases, leaving 13 bases between them. Germline-derived CDR1 and CDR2 are KGHSH and LQKENI. The CDR3 covers 14 residues. The CDR3 reads CASSPFRGGYGYTF. The CDR3 region has the DNA TGTGCCAGCTCACCGTTCCGCGGTGGGTATGGCTACACCTTC.